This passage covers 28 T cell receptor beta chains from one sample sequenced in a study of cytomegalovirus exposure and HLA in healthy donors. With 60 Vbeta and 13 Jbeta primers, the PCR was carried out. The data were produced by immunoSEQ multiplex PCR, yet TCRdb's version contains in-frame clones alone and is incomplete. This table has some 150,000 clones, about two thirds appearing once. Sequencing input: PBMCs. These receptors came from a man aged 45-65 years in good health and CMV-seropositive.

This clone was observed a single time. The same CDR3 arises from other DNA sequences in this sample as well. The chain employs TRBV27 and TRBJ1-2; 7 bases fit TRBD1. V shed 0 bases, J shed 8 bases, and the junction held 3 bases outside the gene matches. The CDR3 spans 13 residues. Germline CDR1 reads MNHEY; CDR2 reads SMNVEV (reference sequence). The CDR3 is CASSLSTGDGYTF. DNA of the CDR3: TGTGCCAGCAGTTTATCAACAGGGGACGGCTACACCTTC.

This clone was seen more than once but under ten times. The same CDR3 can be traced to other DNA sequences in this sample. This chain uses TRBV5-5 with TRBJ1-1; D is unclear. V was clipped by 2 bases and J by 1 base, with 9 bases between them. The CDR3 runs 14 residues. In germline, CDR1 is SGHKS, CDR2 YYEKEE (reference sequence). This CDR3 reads CASSLRLPNTEAFF. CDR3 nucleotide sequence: TGTGCCAGCAGCTTACGACTGCCGAACACTGAAGCTTTCTTT.

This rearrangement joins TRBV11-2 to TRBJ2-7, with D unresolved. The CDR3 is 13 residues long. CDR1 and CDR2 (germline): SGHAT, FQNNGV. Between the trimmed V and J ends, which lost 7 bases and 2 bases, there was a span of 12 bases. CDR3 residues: CASTRAPPYEQYF. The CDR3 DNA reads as TGTGCCAGCACCCGCGCACCACCCTACGAGCAGTACTTC.

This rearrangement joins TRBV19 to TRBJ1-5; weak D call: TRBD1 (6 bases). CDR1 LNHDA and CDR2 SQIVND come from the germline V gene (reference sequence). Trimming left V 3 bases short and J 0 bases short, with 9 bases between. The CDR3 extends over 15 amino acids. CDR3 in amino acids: CASSMTGDSNQPQHF. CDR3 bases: TGTGCCAGTAGTATGACAGGAGATAGCAATCAGCCCCAGCATTTT.

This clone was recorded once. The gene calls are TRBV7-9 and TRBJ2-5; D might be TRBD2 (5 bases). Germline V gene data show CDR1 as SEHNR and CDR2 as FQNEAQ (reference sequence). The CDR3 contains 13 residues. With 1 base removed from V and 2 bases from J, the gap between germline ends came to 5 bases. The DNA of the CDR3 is TGTGCCAGCAGCTTAGGACTACAAGAGACCCAGTACTTC. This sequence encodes CASSLGLQETQYF.

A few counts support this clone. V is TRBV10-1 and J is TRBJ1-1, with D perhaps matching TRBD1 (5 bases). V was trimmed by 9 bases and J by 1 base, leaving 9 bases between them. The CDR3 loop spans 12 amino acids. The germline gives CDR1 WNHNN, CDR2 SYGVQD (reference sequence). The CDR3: CARPTGNTEAFF. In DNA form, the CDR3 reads TGCGCCAGACCAACAGGGAACACTGAAGCTTTCTTT.

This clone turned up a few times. CDR3: CASSDVAGSTDTQYF. The DNA for the CDR3 is TGTGCCAGCAGTGACGTAGCAGGGAGCACAGATACGCAGTATTTT. V and J are TRBV6-4 and TRBJ2-3; a weak D match, TRBD1 (5 bases). Germline CDR1 and CDR2: MRHNA and SNTAGT. The V end lost 2 bases, the J end lost 0 bases, and 9 bases lay between the germline ends. CDR3 length: 15 residues.

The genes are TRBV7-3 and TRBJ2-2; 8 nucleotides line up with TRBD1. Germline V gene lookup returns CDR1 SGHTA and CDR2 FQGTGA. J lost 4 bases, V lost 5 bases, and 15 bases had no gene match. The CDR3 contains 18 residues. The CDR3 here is CASSPRTGFSMATGELFF. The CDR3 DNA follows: TGTGCCAGCAGCCCTCGGACAGGGTTTTCTATGGCCACCGGGGAGCTGTTTTTT.

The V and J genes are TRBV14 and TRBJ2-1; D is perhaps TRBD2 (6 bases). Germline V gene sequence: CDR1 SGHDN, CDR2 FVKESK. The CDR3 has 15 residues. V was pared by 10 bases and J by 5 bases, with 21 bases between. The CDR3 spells CAIKGPRGGNNEQFF. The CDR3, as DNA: TGTGCCATCAAAGGTCCCCGGGGAGGTAACAATGAGCAGTTCTTC.

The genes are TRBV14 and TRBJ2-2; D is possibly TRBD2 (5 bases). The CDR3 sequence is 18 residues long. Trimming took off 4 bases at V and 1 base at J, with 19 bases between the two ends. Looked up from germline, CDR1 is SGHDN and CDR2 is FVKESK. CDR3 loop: CASSLYRGQYLNTGELFF. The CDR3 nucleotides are TGTGCCAGCAGCCTATATCGCGGGCAGTACTTGAACACCGGGGAGCTGTTTTTT.

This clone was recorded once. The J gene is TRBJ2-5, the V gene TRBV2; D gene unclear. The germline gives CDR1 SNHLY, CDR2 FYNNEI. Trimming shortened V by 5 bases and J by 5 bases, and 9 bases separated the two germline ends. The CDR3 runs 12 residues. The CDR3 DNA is TGTGCCAGCAGTTTCGGAGATGAGACCCAGTACTTC. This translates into CASSFGDETQYF.

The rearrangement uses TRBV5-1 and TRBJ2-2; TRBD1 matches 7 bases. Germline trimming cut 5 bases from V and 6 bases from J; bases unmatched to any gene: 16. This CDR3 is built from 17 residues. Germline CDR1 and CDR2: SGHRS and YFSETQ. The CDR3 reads CASSSGSTGKVAGELFF. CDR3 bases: TGCGCCAGCAGTTCCGGCTCGACAGGGAAGGTGGCCGGGGAGCTGTTTTTT.

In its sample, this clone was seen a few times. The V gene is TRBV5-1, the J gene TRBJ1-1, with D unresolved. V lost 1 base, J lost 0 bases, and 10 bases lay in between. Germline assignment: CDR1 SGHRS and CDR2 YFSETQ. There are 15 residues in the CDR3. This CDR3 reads CASSLYHTMNTEAFF. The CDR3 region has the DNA TGCGCCAGCAGCTTGTATCACACAATGAACACTGAAGCTTTCTTT.

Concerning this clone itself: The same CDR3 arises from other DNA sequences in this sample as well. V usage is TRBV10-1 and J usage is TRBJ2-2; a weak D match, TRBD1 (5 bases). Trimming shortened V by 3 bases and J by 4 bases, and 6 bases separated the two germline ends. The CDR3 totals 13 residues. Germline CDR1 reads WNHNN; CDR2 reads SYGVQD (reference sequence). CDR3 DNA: TGCGCCAGCAGTGATAGGGGCACCGGGGAGCTGTTTTTT. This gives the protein CASSDRGTGELFF.

Written as DNA, the CDR3 is TGTGCCAGCAGCGTCGGGACAGGCGGGCGGGAGCTGTTTTTT. Amino acids: CASSVGTGGRELFF. The chain couples TRBV9 to TRBJ2-2; TRBD1 matches at 8 bases. The V gene end was trimmed by 2 bases and the J gene end by 9 bases; junction bases not matched to a gene: 6. The CDR3 sequence is 14 residues long. Germline CDR1 is SGDLS and CDR2 is YYNGEE.

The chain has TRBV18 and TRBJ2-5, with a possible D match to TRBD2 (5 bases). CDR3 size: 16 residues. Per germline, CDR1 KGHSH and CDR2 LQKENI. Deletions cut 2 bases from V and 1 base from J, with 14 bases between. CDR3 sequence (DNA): TGTGCCAGCTCACCAGAGGTAGCGATCCTCCAAGAGACCCAGTACTTC. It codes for CASSPEVAILQETQYF.

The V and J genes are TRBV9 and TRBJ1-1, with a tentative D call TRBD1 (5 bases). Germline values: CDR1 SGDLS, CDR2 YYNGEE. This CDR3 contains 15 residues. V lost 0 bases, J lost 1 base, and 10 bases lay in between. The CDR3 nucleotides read TGTGCCAGCAGCGTAGCTGGGGCTGGGAACACTGAAGCTTTCTTT. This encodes CASSVAGAGNTEAFF.

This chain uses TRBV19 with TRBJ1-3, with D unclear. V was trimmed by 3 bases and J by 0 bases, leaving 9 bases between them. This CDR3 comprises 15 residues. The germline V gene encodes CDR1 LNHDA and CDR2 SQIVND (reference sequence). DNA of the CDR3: TGTGCCAGTAGTATCACACGGGACTCTGGAAACACCATATATTTT. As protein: CASSITRDSGNTIYF. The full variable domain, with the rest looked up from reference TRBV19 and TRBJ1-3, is DGGITQSPKYLFRKEGQNVTLSCEQNLNHDAMYWYRQDPGQGLRLIYYSQIVNDFQKGDIAEGYSVSREKKESFPLTVTSAQKNPTAFYLCASSITRDSGNTIYFGEGSWLTVV.

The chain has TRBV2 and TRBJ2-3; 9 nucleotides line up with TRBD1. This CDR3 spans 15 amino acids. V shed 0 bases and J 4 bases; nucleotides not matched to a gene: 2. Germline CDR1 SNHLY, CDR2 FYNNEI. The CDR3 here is CASSEAGTGSDTQYF. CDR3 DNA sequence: TGTGCCAGCAGTGAAGCCGGGACAGGGTCAGATACGCAGTATTTT.

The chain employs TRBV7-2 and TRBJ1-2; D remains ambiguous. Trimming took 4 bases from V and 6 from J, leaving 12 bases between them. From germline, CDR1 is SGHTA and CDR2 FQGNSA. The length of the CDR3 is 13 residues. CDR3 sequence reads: CASSSLDGNGYTF. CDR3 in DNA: TGTGCCAGCAGCTCACTGGACGGGAATGGCTACACCTTC.

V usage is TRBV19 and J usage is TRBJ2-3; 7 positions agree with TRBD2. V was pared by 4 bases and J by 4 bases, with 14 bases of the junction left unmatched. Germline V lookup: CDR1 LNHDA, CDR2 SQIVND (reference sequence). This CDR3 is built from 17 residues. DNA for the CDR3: TGTGCCAGTAGTACCCCGGGGGGAGAGGATCCGCCAGATACGCAGTATTTT. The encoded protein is CASSTPGGEDPPDTQYF.

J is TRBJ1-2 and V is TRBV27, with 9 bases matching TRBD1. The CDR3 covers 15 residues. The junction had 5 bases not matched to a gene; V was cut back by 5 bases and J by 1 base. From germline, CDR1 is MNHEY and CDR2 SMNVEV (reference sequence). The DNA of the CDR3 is TGTGCCAGCAGTCGCGGGGACAGGGATAACTATGGCTACACCTTC. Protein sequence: CASSRGDRDNYGYTF.

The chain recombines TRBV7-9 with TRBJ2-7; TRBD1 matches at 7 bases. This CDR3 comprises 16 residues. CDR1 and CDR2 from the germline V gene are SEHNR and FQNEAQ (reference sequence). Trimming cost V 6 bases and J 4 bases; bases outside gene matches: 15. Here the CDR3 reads CASSPRKTGPPYEQYF. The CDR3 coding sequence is TGTGCCAGCAGTCCTAGGAAGACAGGGCCCCCGTACGAGCAGTACTTC.

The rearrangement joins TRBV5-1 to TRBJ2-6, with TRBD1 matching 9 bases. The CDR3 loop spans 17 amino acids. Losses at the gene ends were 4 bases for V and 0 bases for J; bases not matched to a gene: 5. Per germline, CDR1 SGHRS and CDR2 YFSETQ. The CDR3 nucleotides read TGCGCCAGCAGCATGGACAGGGGAGACTCTGGGGCCAACGTCCTGACTTTC. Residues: CASSMDRGDSGANVLTF.

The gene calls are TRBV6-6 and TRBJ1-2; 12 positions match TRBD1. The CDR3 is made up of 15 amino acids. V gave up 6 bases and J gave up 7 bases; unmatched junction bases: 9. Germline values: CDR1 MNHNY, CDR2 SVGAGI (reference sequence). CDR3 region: CASRPPGQGAIGYTF. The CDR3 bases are TGTGCCAGCAGACCTCCGGGACAGGGGGCTATTGGCTACACCTTC.

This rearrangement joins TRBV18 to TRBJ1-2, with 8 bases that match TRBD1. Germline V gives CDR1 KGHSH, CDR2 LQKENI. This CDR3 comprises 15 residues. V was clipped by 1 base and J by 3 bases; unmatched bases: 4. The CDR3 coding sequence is TGTGCCAGCTCACCACAAACAGGGGGGTACTATGGCTACACCTTC. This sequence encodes CASSPQTGGYYGYTF.

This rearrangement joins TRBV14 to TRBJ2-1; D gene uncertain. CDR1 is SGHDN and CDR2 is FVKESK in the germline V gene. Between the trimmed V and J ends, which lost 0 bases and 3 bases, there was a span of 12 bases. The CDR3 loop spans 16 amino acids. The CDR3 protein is CASSQERPSGYNEQFF. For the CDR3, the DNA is TGTGCCAGCAGCCAAGAACGTCCTAGTGGCTACAATGAGCAGTTCTTC.

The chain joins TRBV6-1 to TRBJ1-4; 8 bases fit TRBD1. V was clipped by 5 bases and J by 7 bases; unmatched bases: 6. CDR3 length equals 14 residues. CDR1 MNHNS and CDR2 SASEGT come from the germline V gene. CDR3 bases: TGTGCCAGCAGTACCACAGGGGGAGGTGAAAAACTGTTTTTT. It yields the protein CASSTTGGGEKLFF.